These 17 T cell receptor beta chains were all obtained from the same sample, sequenced in a study of cytomegalovirus exposure and HLA in healthy donors (TCRdb year 2017). To prepare the library, the immunoSEQ multiplex PCR assay was applied. A mixture of 60 forward primers for TCR Vbeta segments and 13 reverse primers for TCR Jbeta segments was used in the multiplex PCR. In its TCRdb copy, this immuneACCESS table keeps in-frame sequences only and misses some clones. Where compared with another copy, unresolved V genes explain less than half of these, and the others have no known cause. For this sample the table gives about 98,000 clones, of which roughly 81% were detected only once. The top ten hold roughly 1.5% of the sample. Source material: PBMCs. The receptors shown here come from a man aged 35-49 years in good health and CMV-seronegative.

This chain connects TRBV2 to TRBJ2-7; TRBD1 might be the D (5 bases). CDR3 length: 14 amino acids. V was pared by 5 bases and J by 5 bases, with 16 bases between. Germline CDR1 reads SNHLY; CDR2 reads FYNNEI. CDR3 nucleotide sequence: TGTGCCAGCAGTACGCAGGGAAGGGGCCACGAGCAGTACTTC. Protein: CASSTQGRGHEQYF.

The chain carries TRBV4-1 and TRBJ1-1; possible D gene TRBD1, 5 bases. This CDR3 region has 11 residues. Germline V gives CDR1 MGHRA, CDR2 YSYEKL. V dropped 8 bases and J dropped 5 bases, with 9 bases sitting between them. The CDR3 DNA reads TGCGCCAGCGGGGGAGGGACTGAAGCTTTCTTT. Translation: CASGGGTEAFF.

The chain is built from TRBV18 and TRBJ1-4; 9 nucleotides align to TRBD1. This CDR3 has 16 amino acids. The V segment lost 1 base and the J segment 8 bases; nucleotides outside the gene matches: 8. CDR1 and CDR2 from the germline V gene are KGHSH and LQKENI. The CDR3 here is CASSPLAGTGMEKLFF. DNA for the CDR3: TGTGCCAGCTCACCACTTGCCGGGACAGGGATGGAAAAACTGTTTTTT.

Remarks on this clone: At one of its ends the junction is not consistent with the germline gene, which may arise from a read error. This sequence joins TRBV5-1 and TRBJ2-3; TRBD1 might be the D (6 bases). CDR1 is SGHRS, CDR2 YFSETQ, per germline. The CDR3 extends over 15 amino acids. This chain's CDR3 is CASSLANPQGVKADF. The CDR3 coding sequence is TGCGCCAGCAGCCTGGCGAACCCACAGGGAGTAAAAGCGGATTTT.

The gene calls are TRBV2 and TRBJ1-6; possible D gene TRBD1, 5 bases. The V and J ends lost 7 bases and 8 bases respectively, with 9 bases between them. Germline V CDR1 and CDR2: SNHLY, FYNNEI. This CDR3 has 12 residues. The CDR3 sequence is CASTRDDSPLHF. The CDR3 DNA sequence: TGTGCCAGCACCAGGGATGATTCACCCCTCCACTTT.

The chain links TRBV5-4 to TRBJ2-1; TRBD1 agrees at 7 bases. The length of the CDR3 is 14 residues. In germline, CDR1 is SGHNT, CDR2 YYREEE (reference sequence). The V gene end was trimmed by 9 bases and the J gene end by 1 base; junction bases not matched to a gene: 7. The CDR3 bases are TGTGCCATCGAACAGGGGAATTCCTACAATGAGCAGTTCTTC. Its protein product is CAIEQGNSYNEQFF.

For this clone: Germline and junction disagree at one end, which may indicate a read error. The chain carries TRBV4-2 and TRBJ2-2, with TRBD2 matching over 9 bases. Germline CDR1 is LGHNA and CDR2 is YNFKEQ. The CDR3 spans 14 residues. The CDR3 nucleotides read TGTGCCAGCAGCCTCGACGGGCCTAGCGGGGAGCTGCTTTTT. Protein product: CASSLDGPSGELLF.

This sequence joins TRBV6-5 and TRBJ1-2; no definite D call. CDR1 and CDR2 (germline): MNHEY, SVGAGI. V gave up 5 bases and J gave up 4 bases, with 14 bases separating them. The CDR3 length is 14 residues. The CDR3 reads CASSPQPPSYGYTF. The CDR3 DNA is TGTGCCAGCAGTCCACAGCCTCCAAGCTATGGCTACACCTTC.

The rearrangement links TRBV15 to TRBJ2-7; TRBD1 might be the D (5 bases). This CDR3 is built from 14 residues. Germline CDR1 is LNHNV and CDR2 is YYDKDF (reference sequence). With 5 bases removed from V and 5 bases from J, the gap between germline ends came to 16 bases. The CDR3 coding sequence is TGTGCCACCAGCTCCCACACAGGCCCCAACGAGCAGTACTTC. Its translation: CATSSHTGPNEQYF.

The chain is built from TRBV19 and TRBJ2-2; tentatively, D is TRBD1 (5 bases). In germline, CDR1 is LNHDA, CDR2 SQIVND (reference sequence). V was clipped by 6 bases and J by 6 bases, with 20 bases between them. This CDR3 region has 16 residues. The CDR3 coding sequence is TGTGCCAGTAGCTTCACTGGACACAGGCTTGCCGGGGAGCTGTTTTTT. Translating gives CASSFTGHRLAGELFF.

The V call is TRBV4-1, the J call TRBJ1-1; D unclear. The germline V gene has CDR1 MGHRA and CDR2 YSYEKL. The CDR3 has 15 residues. V lost 4 bases to trimming and J lost 1 base, with 13 bases between them. This CDR3 reads CASSPRSKSNTEAFF. The CDR3 bases are TGCGCCAGCAGCCCGAGGTCCAAATCGAACACTGAAGCTTTCTTT.

The V gene is TRBV19, the J gene TRBJ2-7, with TRBD1 matching 8 bases. This CDR3 contains 15 residues. The trim removed 6 bases at V and 2 bases at J, leaving 9 bases unmatched. CDR1 LNHDA and CDR2 SQIVND come from the germline V gene (reference sequence). The CDR3 DNA sequence: TGTGCCAGTAGCATCAACCCGACAGGGGCCTACGAGCAGTACTTC. It is translated as CASSINPTGAYEQYF.

This chain links TRBV5-4 with TRBJ2-7, with 10 bases aligning to TRBD1. The J segment lost 3 bases and the V segment lost 0 bases, leaving 9 bases of the junction unmatched. Germline assignment: CDR1 SGHNT and CDR2 YYREEE (reference sequence). CDR3 length equals 17 residues. DNA for the CDR3: TGTGCCAGCAGCTTGGGACTCCGGGACAGGGGCGGCTACGAGCAGTACTTC. Translating gives CASSLGLRDRGGYEQYF.

The chain uses TRBV28 and TRBJ1-2; 7 nucleotides align to TRBD1. The CDR3 has 14 residues. V shed 5 bases and J 3 bases; nucleotides not matched to a gene: 6. CDR1 MDHEN and CDR2 SYDVKM come from the germline V gene. The CDR3 loop is CASSITGAHYGYTF. The CDR3, as DNA: TGTGCCAGCAGTATAACAGGGGCCCACTATGGCTACACCTTC.

The chain couples TRBV9 to TRBJ1-3; possible D gene TRBD1, 5 bases. Germline V CDR1 and CDR2: SGDLS, YYNGEE. V was cut by 0 bases and J by 0 bases, with 13 bases left in between. CDR3 length equals 17 residues. This CDR3 is CASSVDQGLGSGNTIYF. The CDR3 region has the DNA TGTGCCAGCAGCGTAGATCAGGGACTGGGCTCTGGAAACACCATATATTTT.

This CDR3 reads CASSVNSGETYTF. CDR3 in DNA: TGTGCCAGTAGTGTTAACTCGGGGGAAACTTACACCTTC. The genes are TRBV19 and TRBJ1-2, with D possibly matching TRBD1 (5 bases). V was cut by 5 bases and J by 11 bases, with 18 bases left in between. The CDR3 consists of 13 residues. The germline V gene has CDR1 LNHDA and CDR2 SQIVND (reference sequence).

The CDR3 DNA reads TGTGCCAGCAGCACAAGAGAGACCCAGTACTTC. Encoded protein: CASSTRETQYF. The chain has TRBV7-9 and TRBJ2-5; D remains unclear. The CDR3 totals 11 residues. Trimming took 5 bases from V and 4 from J, leaving 5 bases between them. Per the germline V gene, CDR1 is SEHNR and CDR2 is FQNEAQ (reference sequence).